What follows are 7 T cell receptor beta chains derived from one specimen sequenced in a study of blood T cell repertoires in COVID-19. Repertoires were generated with immunoSEQ multiplex PCR, while TCRdb's copy carries only in-frame clones and drops some. In the table there are hundreds of thousands of clones, under 90% of which are singletons. Input material: peripheral blood. The receptor set was obtained from a human donor in a cohort sampled during active COVID-19.

This clone came up once. This sequence joins TRBV5-1 and TRBJ2-5; 10 nucleotides match TRBD2. This CDR3 comprises 15 residues. J was trimmed by 0 bases and V by 5 bases; bases with no gene match: 4. Germline V CDR1 and CDR2: SGHRS, YFSETQ. The CDR3 DNA follows: TGCGCCAGCAGACCCGGACTAGCGGACCAAGAGACCCAGTACTTC. Protein: CASRPGLADQETQYF.

The chain carries TRBV27 and TRBJ2-1; no clear D gene. The V gene's germline CDR1 is MNHEY and CDR2 SMNVEV (reference sequence). With 5 bases removed from V and 0 bases from J, the gap between germline ends came to 20 bases. There are 18 residues in the CDR3. The CDR3 DNA sequence: TGTGCCAGCAGTCCCTCCACCGGGTCCACCCTCTCCTACAATGAGCAGTTCTTC. Protein product: CASSPSTGSTLSYNEQFF.

A note on this clone: Other DNA sequences from this sample encode an identical CDR3 as well. This chain links TRBV6-5 with TRBJ1-1; TRBD1 is a possible D gene (5 bases). Germline assignment: CDR1 MNHEY and CDR2 SVGAGI. The V end was cut by 6 bases, the J end by 5 bases, with 10 bases between. CDR3 length equals 12 residues. The CDR3 loop is CASSHRGTEAFF. The DNA for the CDR3 is TGTGCCAGCAGCCATCGGGGGACTGAAGCTTTCTTT.

The CDR3 is CSATKDRNTEAFF. For the CDR3, the DNA is TGCAGCGCGACGAAAGACAGGAACACTGAAGCTTTCTTT. The V gene is TRBV29-1, the J gene TRBJ1-1, with a weak D call TRBD1 (5 bases). The CDR3 runs to 13 residues. Germline CDR1 and CDR2: SQVTM and ANQGSEA. V dropped 7 bases and J dropped 1 base, with 13 bases sitting between them.

The gene calls are TRBV3-1 (or the pseudogene TRBV3-2) and TRBJ2-3, with a weak D call TRBD2 (5 bases). CDR3 length: 14 residues. CDR1 and CDR2 (germline): LGHDT, YNNKEL (reference sequence). V was cut by 0 bases and J by 8 bases, with 12 bases left in between. Here the CDR3 DNA reads TGTGCCAGCAGCCAAGAGGCCGGTGCGGGTACGCAGTATTTT. Amino acid sequence: CASSQEAGAGTQYF.

This clone occurred many times. Within the sample, other DNA sequences also encode this same CDR3. The chain is built from TRBV5-5 and TRBJ2-7; 10 positions agree with TRBD2. CDR3 length: 15 residues. Trimming at V came to 0 bases and at J to 4 bases, leaving 4 bases not matched to a gene. The V gene's germline CDR1 is SGHKS and CDR2 YYEKEE (reference sequence). The CDR3 coding sequence is TGTGCCAGCAGCTTGGAGCGGGGGGGGCTTTACGAGCAGTACTTC. Translating gives CASSLERGGLYEQYF.

The rearrangement uses TRBV9 and TRBJ1-1; no definite D call. The length of the CDR3 is 15 residues. Germline CDR1 and CDR2: SGDLS and YYNGEE. V lost 2 bases, J lost 0 bases, and 11 bases lay in between. The CDR3 is CASSVIPGMNTEAFF. CDR3 bases: TGTGCCAGCAGCGTGATCCCAGGAATGAACACTGAAGCTTTCTTT.